One and the same sample provided the 15 T cell receptor beta chains below, sequenced in a study of shared clonotypes between healthy human individuals. Only in-frame clones appear in the TCRdb table, and some are missing; sequencing was by immunoSEQ multiplex PCR. The data contain over a million clones, roughly 98% of them seen just once; the ten biggest clones take up around 0.47%. Material: naive CD4+ T cells sorted from blood. Subset here: CD45RA+ positively selected. Every receptor here comes from a man aged 30 to 45 in good health.

The rearrangement links TRBV4-1 to TRBJ2-3; 9 bases match TRBD2. The CDR3 consists of 17 residues. J gave up 0 bases and V 2 bases, and 6 bases lay outside the gene matches. The germline V gene encodes CDR1 MGHRA and CDR2 YSYEKL. The CDR3: CASSQPTSGSSTDTQYF. The CDR3 nucleotides read TGCGCCAGCAGCCAACCGACTAGCGGAAGTAGCACAGATACGCAGTATTTT.

The rearrangement uses TRBV27 and TRBJ2-3, with D hard to call. V was pared by 5 bases and J by 2 bases, with 11 bases between. This CDR3 spans 14 amino acids. Per the germline V gene, CDR1 is MNHEY and CDR2 is SMNVEV (reference sequence). CDR3 bases: TGTGCCAGCAGTCCCACAAGGTTCACAGATACGCAGTATTTT. Residues: CASSPTRFTDTQYF.

This chain connects TRBV7-9 to TRBJ2-7, with D hard to call. This CDR3 region has 14 residues. V dropped 1 base and J dropped 6 bases, with 13 bases sitting between them. Germline lookup yields CDR1 SEHNR and CDR2 FQNEAQ (reference sequence). DNA for the CDR3: TGTGCCAGCAGCTTAGTCCCGGGTTCAGGCGAGCAGTACTTC. Amino acids: CASSLVPGSGEQYF.

V is TRBV5-1 and J is TRBJ2-3, with D tentatively TRBD2 (6 bases). Looked up from germline, CDR1 is SGHRS and CDR2 is YFSETQ. V lost 1 base and J 1 base, leaving 10 bases between the germline ends. CDR3 length: 15 residues. This CDR3 reads CASSLWDFGTDTQYF. The CDR3 region has the DNA TGCGCCAGCAGCTTGTGGGACTTCGGCACAGATACGCAGTATTTT.

This sequence joins TRBV10-3 and TRBJ1-1, with D unresolved. Germline V lookup: CDR1 ENHRY, CDR2 SYGVKD. With 10 bases removed from V and 1 base from J, the gap between germline ends came to 19 bases. This CDR3 region has 15 residues. CDR3 loop: CATKKDELPNTEAFF. In DNA, the CDR3 is TGTGCCACCAAGAAGGACGAACTGCCGAACACTGAAGCTTTCTTT.

The CDR3 nucleotides are TGCGCCAGCAGCTACGGAACAACTAATGAAAAACTGTTTTTT. It codes for CASSYGTTNEKLFF. The chain employs TRBV5-1 and TRBJ1-4, with no clear D. The CDR3 loop spans 14 amino acids. Trimming left V 3 bases short and J 0 bases short, with 6 bases between. Germline assignment: CDR1 SGHRS and CDR2 YFSETQ.

This clone has only one observation. The CDR3 DNA reads TGTGCCAGCAGTTTGGAGGGTCCCGGAGGCGAGCAGTACTTC. Translation gives CASSLEGPGGEQYF. The J gene is TRBJ2-7, the V gene TRBV28; a possible D gene is TRBD2 (6 bases). The CDR3 consists of 14 residues. V lost 3 bases, J lost 6 bases, and 15 bases lay in between. Germline V lookup: CDR1 MDHEN, CDR2 SYDVKM.

The chain has TRBV2 and TRBJ1-2; no reliable D call. Germline CDR1 and CDR2: SNHLY and FYNNEI. Trimming stripped 5 bases from V and 9 bases from J, with 10 bases between. This CDR3 is 11 amino acids long. The DNA for the CDR3 is TGTGCCAGCAGTAGGGATACGCGCTACACCTTC. This encodes CASSRDTRYTF.

This sequence joins TRBV9 and TRBJ2-4; 7 bases agree with TRBD2. The CDR3 consists of 16 residues. V lost 0 bases and J lost 0; bases outside the gene matches: 3. In germline, CDR1 is SGDLS, CDR2 YYNGEE. The CDR3: CASSVVGGEAKNIQYF. Written as DNA, the CDR3 is TGTGCCAGCAGCGTAGTGGGAGGGGAAGCCAAAAACATTCAGTACTTC.

The genes are TRBV10-2 and TRBJ2-3, with 9 positions matching TRBD2. Germline trimming cut 5 bases from V and 4 bases from J; bases unmatched to any gene: 7. CDR3 length equals 15 residues. Germline values: CDR1 WSHSY, CDR2 SAAADI. The CDR3 region has the DNA TGCGCCAGCAGTAGAATAGCGGGAGAAGCAGATACGCAGTATTTT. Translation: CASSRIAGEADTQYF.

The chain employs TRBV30 and TRBJ2-7; 9 nucleotides agree with TRBD1. Per germline, CDR1 GTSNPN and CDR2 SVGIG (reference sequence). V gave up 6 bases and J gave up 3 bases; unmatched junction bases: 3. The CDR3 runs to 12 residues. CDR3 protein: CACPGQGYEQYF. The CDR3 region has the DNA TGTGCCTGTCCGGGACAGGGCTACGAGCAGTACTTC.

This clone appeared a few times. The chain joins TRBV2 to TRBJ2-3, with 8 bases matching TRBD2. This CDR3 comprises 16 residues. Germline CDR1 and CDR2: SNHLY and FYNNEI. V was pared by 3 bases and J by 1 base, with 6 bases of the junction left unmatched. The CDR3 reads CASSDEAGVGTDTQYF. CDR3 bases: TGTGCCAGCAGTGATGAAGCGGGAGTCGGCACAGATACGCAGTATTTT.

J is TRBJ1-2 and V is TRBV6-5, with D hard to call. The CDR3 has 14 amino acids. The V end lost 6 bases, the J end lost 5 bases, and 16 bases lay between the germline ends. The V gene's germline CDR1 is MNHEY and CDR2 SVGAGI. CDR3 nucleotide sequence: TGTGCCAGCAGCCAGGACGGCCTCGGTTATGGCTACACCTTC. It specifies CASSQDGLGYGYTF.

This chain links TRBV10-1 with TRBJ2-2; no definite D call. Trimming removed 8 bases from V and 2 bases from J, with 12 bases in between. The CDR3 is 14 residues long. The germline V gene has CDR1 WNHNN and CDR2 SYGVQD (reference sequence). The CDR3 sequence is CASQRILNTGELFF. As DNA, the CDR3 is TGCGCCAGCCAGAGAATACTTAACACCGGGGAGCTGTTTTTT.

The chain employs TRBV5-1 and TRBJ2-1; 14 bases are shared with TRBD2. Unmatched junction bases numbered 5, after V lost 4 bases and J lost 8 bases. The CDR3 covers 15 residues. The germline V gene encodes CDR1 SGHRS and CDR2 YFSETQ. The CDR3 region is CASSPGLAGADEQFF. In DNA form, the CDR3 reads TGCGCCAGCAGCCCGGGACTAGCGGGAGCGGATGAGCAGTTCTTC.